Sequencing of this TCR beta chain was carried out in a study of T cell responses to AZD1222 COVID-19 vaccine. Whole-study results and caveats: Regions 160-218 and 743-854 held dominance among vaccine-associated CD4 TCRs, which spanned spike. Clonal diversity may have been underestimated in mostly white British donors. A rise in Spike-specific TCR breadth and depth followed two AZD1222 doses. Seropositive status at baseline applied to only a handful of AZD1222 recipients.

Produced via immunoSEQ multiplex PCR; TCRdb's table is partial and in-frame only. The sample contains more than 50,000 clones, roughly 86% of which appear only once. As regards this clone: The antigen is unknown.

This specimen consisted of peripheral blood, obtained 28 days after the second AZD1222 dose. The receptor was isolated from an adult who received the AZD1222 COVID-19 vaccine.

CDR3 coding DNA: TGTGCCAGCAGGCGGACGGGACAGGGAGTGGCCTACACCTTC. Its translation is CASRRTGQGVAYTF. The chain recombines TRBV2 with TRBJ1-2; 9 bases are a match to TRBD1. The CDR3 length is 14 residues. Germline CDR1 SNHLY, CDR2 FYNNEI. After removal of 6 bases from V and 10 bases from J, the junction contained 12 bases not matched to a gene. Filled out from reference TRBV2 and TRBJ1-2, the complete variable domain reads EPEVTQTPSHQVTQMGQEVILRCVPISNHLYFYWYRQILGQKVEFLVSFYNNEISEKSEIFDDQFSVERPDGSNFTLKIRSTKLEDSAMYFCASRRTGQGVAYTFGSGTRLTVV.